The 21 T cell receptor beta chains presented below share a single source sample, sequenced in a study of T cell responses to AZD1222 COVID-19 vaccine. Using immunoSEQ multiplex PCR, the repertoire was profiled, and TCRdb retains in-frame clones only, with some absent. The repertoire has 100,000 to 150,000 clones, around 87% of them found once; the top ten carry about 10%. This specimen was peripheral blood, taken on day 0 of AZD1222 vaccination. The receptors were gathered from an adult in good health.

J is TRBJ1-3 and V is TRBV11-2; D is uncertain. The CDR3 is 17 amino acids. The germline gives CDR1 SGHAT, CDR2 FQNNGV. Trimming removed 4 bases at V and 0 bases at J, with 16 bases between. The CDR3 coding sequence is TGTGCCAGCAGCTCCTACTGGACCAGTATCTCTGGAAACACCATATATTTT. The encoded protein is CASSSYWTSISGNTIYF.

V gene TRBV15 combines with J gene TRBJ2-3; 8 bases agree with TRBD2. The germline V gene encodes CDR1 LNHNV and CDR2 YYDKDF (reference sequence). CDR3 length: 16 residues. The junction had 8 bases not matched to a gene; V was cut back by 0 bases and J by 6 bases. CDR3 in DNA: TGTGCCACCAGCAGAGATCCCAGCGGGAGCTATGATACGCAGTATTTT. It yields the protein CATSRDPSGSYDTQYF.

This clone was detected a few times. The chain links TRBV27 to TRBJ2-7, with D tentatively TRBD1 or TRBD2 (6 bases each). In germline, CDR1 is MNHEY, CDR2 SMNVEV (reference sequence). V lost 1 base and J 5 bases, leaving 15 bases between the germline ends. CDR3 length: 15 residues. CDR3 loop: CASSLLGGLGHEQYF. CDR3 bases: TGTGCCAGCAGTTTATTAGGGGGGCTAGGTCACGAGCAGTACTTC.

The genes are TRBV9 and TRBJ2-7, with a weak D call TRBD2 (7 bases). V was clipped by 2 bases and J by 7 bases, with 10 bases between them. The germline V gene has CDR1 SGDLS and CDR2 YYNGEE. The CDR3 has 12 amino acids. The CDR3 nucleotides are TGTGCCAGCAGCGTGGGAGGGGGAGAGCAGTACTTC. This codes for CASSVGGGEQYF.

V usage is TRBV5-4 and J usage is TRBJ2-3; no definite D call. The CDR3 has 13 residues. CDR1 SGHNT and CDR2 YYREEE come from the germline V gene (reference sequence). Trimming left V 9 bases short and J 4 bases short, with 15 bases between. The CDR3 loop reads CATSRPVSDTQYF. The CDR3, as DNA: TGTGCCACCTCGCGCCCGGTCTCAGATACGCAGTATTTT.

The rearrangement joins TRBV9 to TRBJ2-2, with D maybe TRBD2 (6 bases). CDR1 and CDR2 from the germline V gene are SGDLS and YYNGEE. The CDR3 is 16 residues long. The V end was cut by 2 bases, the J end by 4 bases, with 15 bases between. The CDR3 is CASSVRDWRVTGELFF. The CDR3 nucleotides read TGTGCCAGCAGCGTCCGGGACTGGCGAGTCACCGGGGAGCTGTTTTTT.

The CDR3 nucleotides read TGTGCCAGCAGGGGGGGTAACAACGAGCAGTACTTC. It yields the protein CASRGGNNEQYF. The chain is built from TRBV6-5 and TRBJ2-7, with a tentative D call TRBD2 (6 bases). This CDR3 spans 12 amino acids. The germline V gene encodes CDR1 MNHEY and CDR2 SVGAGI. Trimming removed 6 bases from V and 5 bases from J, with 11 bases in between.

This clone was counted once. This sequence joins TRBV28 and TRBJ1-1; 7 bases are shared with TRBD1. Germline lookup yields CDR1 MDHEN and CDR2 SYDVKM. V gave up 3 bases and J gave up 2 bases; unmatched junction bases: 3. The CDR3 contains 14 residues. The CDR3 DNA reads TGTGCCAGCAGTTTCCCAGGGGGAAACACTGAAGCTTTCTTT. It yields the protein CASSFPGGNTEAFF.

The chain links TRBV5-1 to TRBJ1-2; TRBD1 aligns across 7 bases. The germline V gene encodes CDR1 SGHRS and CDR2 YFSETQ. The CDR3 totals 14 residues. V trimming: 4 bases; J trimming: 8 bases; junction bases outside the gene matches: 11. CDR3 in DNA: TGCGCCAGCAGCCCTCAGGGTAGGGGGCAAGGCTACACCTTC. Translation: CASSPQGRGQGYTF.

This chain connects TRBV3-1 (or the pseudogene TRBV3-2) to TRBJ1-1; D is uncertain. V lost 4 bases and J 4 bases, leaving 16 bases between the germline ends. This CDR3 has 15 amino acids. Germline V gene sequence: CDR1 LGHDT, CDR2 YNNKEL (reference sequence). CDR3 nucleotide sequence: TGTGCCAGCAGCCCCTACCGTGTCCAGAGCACTGAAGCTTTCTTT. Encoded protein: CASSPYRVQSTEAFF.

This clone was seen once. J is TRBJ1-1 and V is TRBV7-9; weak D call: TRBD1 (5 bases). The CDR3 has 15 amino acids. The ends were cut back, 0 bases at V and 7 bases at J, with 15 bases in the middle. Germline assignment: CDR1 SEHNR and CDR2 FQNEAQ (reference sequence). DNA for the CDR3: TGTGCCAGCAGCTTAGCGTCGGGCAGGGTCAGTGAAGCTTTCTTT. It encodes CASSLASGRVSEAFF.

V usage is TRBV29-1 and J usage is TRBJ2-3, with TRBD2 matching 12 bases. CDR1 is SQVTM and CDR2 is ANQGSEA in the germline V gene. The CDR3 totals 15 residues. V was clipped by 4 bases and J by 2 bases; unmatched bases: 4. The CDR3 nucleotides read TGCAGCGTTGGGACTAGCGGGACGCCCACAGATACGCAGTATTTT. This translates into CSVGTSGTPTDTQYF.

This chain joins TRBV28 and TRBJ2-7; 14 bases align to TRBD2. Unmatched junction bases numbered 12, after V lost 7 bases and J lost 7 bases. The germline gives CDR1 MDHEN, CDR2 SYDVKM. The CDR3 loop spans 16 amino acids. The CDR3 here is CASKSPGLAGVWEQYF. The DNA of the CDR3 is TGTGCCAGCAAGTCTCCGGGACTAGCGGGAGTTTGGGAGCAGTACTTC.

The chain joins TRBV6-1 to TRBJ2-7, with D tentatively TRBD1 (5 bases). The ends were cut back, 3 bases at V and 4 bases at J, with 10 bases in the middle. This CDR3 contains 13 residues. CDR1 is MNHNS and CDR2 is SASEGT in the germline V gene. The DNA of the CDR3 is TGTGCCAGCAGTGAGGGGAAGGGGTACGAGCAGTACTTC. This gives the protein CASSEGKGYEQYF.

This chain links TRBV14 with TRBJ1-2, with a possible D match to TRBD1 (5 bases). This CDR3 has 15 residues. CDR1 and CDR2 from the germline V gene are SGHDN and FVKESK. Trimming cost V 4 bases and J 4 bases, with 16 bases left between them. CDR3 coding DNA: TGTGCCAGCAGCCCCAAGGCCGGGGCGGGCTATGGCTACACCTTC. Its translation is CASSPKAGAGYGYTF. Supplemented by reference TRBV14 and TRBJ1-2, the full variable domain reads EAGVTQFPSHSVIEKGQTVTLRCDPISGHDNLYWYRRVMGKEIKFLLHFVKESKQDESGMPNNRFLAERTGGTYSTLKVQPAELEDSGVYFCASSPKAGAGYGYTFGSGTRLTVV.

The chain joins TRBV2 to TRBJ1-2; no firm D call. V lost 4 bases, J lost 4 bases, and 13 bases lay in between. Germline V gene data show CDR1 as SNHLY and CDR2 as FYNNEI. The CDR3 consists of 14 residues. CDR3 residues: CASSGMFGSYGYTF. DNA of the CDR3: TGTGCCAGCAGTGGAATGTTTGGGTCCTATGGCTACACCTTC.

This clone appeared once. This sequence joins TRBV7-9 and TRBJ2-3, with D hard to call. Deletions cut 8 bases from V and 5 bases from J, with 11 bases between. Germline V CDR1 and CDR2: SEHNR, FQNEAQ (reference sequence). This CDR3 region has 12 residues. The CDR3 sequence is CASGKGQDTQYF. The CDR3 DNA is TGTGCCAGCGGGAAGGGCCAAGATACGCAGTATTTT.

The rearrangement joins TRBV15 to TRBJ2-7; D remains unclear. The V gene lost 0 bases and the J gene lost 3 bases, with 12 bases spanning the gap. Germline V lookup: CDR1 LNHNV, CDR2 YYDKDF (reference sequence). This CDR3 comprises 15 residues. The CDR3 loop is CATSRDPGVGYEQYF. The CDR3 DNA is TGTGCCACCAGCAGAGATCCTGGGGTAGGCTACGAGCAGTACTTC.

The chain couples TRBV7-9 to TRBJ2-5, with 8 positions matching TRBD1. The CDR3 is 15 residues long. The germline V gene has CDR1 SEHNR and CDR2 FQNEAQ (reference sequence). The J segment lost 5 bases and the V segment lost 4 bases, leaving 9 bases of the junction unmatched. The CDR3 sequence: CASSSPGQGEETQYF. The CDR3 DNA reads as TGTGCCAGCAGCTCCCCCGGACAGGGCGAGGAGACCCAGTACTTC.

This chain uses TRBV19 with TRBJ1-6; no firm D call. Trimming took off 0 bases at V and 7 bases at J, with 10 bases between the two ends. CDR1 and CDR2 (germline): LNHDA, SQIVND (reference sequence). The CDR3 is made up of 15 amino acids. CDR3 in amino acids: CASSIEGRWNSPLHF. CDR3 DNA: TGTGCCAGTAGTATAGAAGGCAGGTGGAATTCACCCCTCCACTTT.

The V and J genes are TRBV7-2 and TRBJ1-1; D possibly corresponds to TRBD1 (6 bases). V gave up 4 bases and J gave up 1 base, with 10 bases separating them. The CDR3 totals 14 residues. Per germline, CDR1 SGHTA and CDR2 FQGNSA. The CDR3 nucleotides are TGTGCCAGCAGCTCCGGGACAAGGAACACTGAAGCTTTCTTT. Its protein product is CASSSGTRNTEAFF.